The next 9 T cell receptor beta chains were all read from a single sample in a study of blood T cells in healthy people across ages. A second about 7 to 11 cycle PCR used barcoded and J-beta primers. TCRdb redid the calling of the 5' RACE reads with MiXCR, one entry per CDR3 protein. Of around 1,900,000 distinct CDR3 sequences listed, approximately 39% are singletons. Sequencing was carried out using blood. All receptors come from a human donor in good health.

The chain is built from TRBV12-3 or TRBV12-4 and TRBJ2-3; 7 nucleotides agree with TRBD2. CDR3 length: 15 residues. Trimming removed 5 bases from V and 4 bases from J; junction bases left unmatched: 9. CDR3: CASSLVAGWSDTQYF. CDR3 DNA sequence: TGTGCCAGCAGTCTTGTAGCGGGTTGGTCAGATACGCAGTATTTT.

The rearrangement joins TRBV12-3 or TRBV12-4 to TRBJ2-2; 9 positions agree with TRBD2. Trimming at V came to 4 bases and at J to 2 bases, leaving 2 bases not matched to a gene. The CDR3 extends over 15 amino acids. CDR3 sequence: CASSSGTSNTGELFF. CDR3 nucleotide sequence: TGTGCCAGCAGTTCCGGGACTAGCAACACCGGGGAGCTGTTTTTT.

The chain carries TRBV6-6 and TRBJ1-1; D perhaps matches TRBD1 (6 bases). Trimming took 4 bases from V and 6 from J, leaving 15 bases between them. CDR3 size: 14 residues. Germline loops: CDR1 MNHNY, CDR2 SVGAGI (reference sequence). CDR3 sequence: CASSLSGVKAEAFF. CDR3 nucleotide sequence: TGTGCCAGCAGTTTATCAGGGGTGAAAGCTGAAGCTTTCTTT.

The rearrangement joins TRBV7-9 to TRBJ2-5; D not resolved. Germline V gene sequence: CDR1 SEHNR, CDR2 FQNEAQ (reference sequence). Trimming took off 3 bases at V and 0 bases at J, with 8 bases between the two ends. This CDR3 has 14 amino acids. The CDR3 DNA reads TGTGCCAGCAGCTTTGATCTGGACCAAGAGACCCAGTACTTC. Translating it yields CASSFDLDQETQYF.

This clonotype occurred many times. This chain uses TRBV29-1 with TRBJ2-3; possible D gene TRBD1, 5 bases. The CDR3 length is 13 residues. The V end lost 3 bases, the J end lost 2 bases, and 9 bases lay between the germline ends. From germline, CDR1 is SQVTM and CDR2 ANQGSEA. The CDR3 DNA reads as TGCAGCGTTGAGAACAGGCACACAGATACGCAGTATTTT. Its translation: CSVENRHTDTQYF.

The genes are TRBV7-9 and TRBJ2-5; possibly TRBD1 or TRBD2 for D (5 bases each). CDR1 SEHNR and CDR2 FQNEAQ come from the germline V gene (reference sequence). The CDR3 loop spans 14 amino acids. Trimming stripped 4 bases from V and 4 bases from J, with 13 bases between. CDR3 nucleotides: TGTGCCAGCAGCTCCACGTGGGGACGAGAGACCCAGTACTTC. Translating it yields CASSSTWGRETQYF. Filled out from reference TRBV7-9 and TRBJ2-5, the complete variable domain reads DTGVSQNPRHKITKRGQNVTFRCDPISEHNRLYWYRQTLGQGPEFLTYFQNEAQLEKSRLLSDRFSAERPKGSFSTLEIQRTEQGDSAMYLCASSSTWGRETQYFGPGTRLLVL.

This chain uses TRBV20-1 with TRBJ2-7; no reliable D call. Per the germline V gene, CDR1 is DFQATT and CDR2 is SNEGSKA (reference sequence). The CDR3 has 13 amino acids. V was shortened by 2 bases and J by 2 bases, with 10 bases between the two germline ends. The CDR3 bases are TGCAGTGCTAGATCCGTCTTAGCCTACGAGCAGTACTTC. Translation gives CSARSVLAYEQYF.

This chain joins TRBV7-2 and TRBJ2-3; D possibly corresponds to TRBD1 (6 bases). Germline V lookup: CDR1 SGHTA, CDR2 FQGNSA. The CDR3 sequence is 15 residues long. The ends were cut back, 5 bases at V and 0 bases at J, with 12 bases in the middle. CDR3 bases: TGTGCCAGCAGCGACGGACAGCCTAGCACAGATACGCAGTATTTT. Translated: CASSDGQPSTDTQYF.

This chain uses TRBV28 with TRBJ1-2; 8 nucleotides agree with TRBD1. Trimming cost V 6 bases and J 8 bases; bases outside gene matches: 14. The germline V gene encodes CDR1 MDHEN and CDR2 SYDVKM. The CDR3 runs to 15 residues. The chain's CDR3 is CASSPGAGGAWGYTF. The DNA for the CDR3 is TGTGCCAGCAGCCCGGGGGCAGGGGGCGCTTGGGGCTACACCTTC.